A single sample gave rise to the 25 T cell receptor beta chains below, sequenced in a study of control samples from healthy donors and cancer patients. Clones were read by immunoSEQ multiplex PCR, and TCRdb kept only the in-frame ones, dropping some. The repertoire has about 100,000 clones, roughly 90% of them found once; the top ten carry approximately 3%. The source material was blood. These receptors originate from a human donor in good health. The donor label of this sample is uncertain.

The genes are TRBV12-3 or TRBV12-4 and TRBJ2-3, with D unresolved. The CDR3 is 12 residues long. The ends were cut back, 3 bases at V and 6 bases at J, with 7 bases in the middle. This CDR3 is CASSFRGDTQYF. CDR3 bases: TGTGCCAGCAGTTTCCGTGGGGATACGCAGTATTTT.

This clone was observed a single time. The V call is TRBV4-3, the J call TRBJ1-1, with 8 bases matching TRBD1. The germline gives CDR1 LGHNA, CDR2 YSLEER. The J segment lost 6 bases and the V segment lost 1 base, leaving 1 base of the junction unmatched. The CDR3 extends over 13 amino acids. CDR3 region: CASSQGTGPEAFF. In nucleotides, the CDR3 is TGCGCCAGCAGCCAAGGGACAGGGCCTGAAGCTTTCTTT.

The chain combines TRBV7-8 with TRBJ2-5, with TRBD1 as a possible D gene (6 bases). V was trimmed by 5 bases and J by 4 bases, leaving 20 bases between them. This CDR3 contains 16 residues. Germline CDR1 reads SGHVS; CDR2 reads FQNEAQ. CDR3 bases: TGTGCCAGCAGCCTAACTGGGGTGCAGGGGCGAGAGACCCAGTACTTC. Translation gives CASSLTGVQGRETQYF. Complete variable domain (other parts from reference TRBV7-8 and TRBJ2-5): GAGVSQSPRYKVAKRGQDVALRCDPISGHVSLFWYQQALGQGPEFLTYFQNEAQLDKSGLPSDRFFAERPEGSVSTLKIQRTQQEDSAVYLCASSLTGVQGRETQYFGPGTRLLVL.

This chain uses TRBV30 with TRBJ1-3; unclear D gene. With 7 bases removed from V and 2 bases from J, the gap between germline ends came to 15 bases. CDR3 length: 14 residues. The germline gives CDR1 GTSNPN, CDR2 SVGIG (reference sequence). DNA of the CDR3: TGTGCCTTCACTCCCGAGCGGGCTGGAAACACCATATATTTT. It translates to CAFTPERAGNTIYF.

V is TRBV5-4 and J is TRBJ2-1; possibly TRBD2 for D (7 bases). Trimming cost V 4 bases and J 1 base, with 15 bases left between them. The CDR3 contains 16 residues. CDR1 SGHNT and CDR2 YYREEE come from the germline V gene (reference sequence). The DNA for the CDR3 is TGTGCCAGCAGCCCGGCGGGGGCCGCATCCTACAATGAGCAGTTCTTC. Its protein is CASSPAGAASYNEQFF.

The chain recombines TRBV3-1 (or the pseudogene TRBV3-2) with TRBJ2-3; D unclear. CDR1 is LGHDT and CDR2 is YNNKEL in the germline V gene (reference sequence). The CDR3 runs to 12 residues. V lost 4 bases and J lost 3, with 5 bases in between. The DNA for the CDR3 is TGTGCCAGCAGCCGCCGGACAGATACGCAGTATTTT. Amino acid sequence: CASSRRTDTQYF.

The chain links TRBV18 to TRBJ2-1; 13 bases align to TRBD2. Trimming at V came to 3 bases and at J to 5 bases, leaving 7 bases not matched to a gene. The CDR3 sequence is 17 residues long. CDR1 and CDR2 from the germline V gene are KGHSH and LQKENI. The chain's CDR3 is CASSPRTSGGGDNEQFF. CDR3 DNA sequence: TGTGCCAGCTCACCCCGGACTAGCGGGGGCGGGGACAATGAGCAGTTCTTC.

The CDR3 bases are TGTGCCAGCAGCCCGTGGCAGGGGAACACTGAAGCTTTCTTT. Encoded protein: CASSPWQGNTEAFF. The chain joins TRBV11-2 to TRBJ1-1; tentative D call: TRBD1 (5 bases). V lost 5 bases and J 1 base, leaving 11 bases between the germline ends. The CDR3 is 14 amino acids. Germline assignment: CDR1 SGHAT and CDR2 FQNNGV.

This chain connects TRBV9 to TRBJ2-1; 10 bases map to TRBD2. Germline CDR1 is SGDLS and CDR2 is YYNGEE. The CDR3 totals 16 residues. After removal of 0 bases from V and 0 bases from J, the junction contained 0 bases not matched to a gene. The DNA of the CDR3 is TGTGCCAGCAGCGTAGTAGCGGGGGGCTCCTACAATGAGCAGTTCTTC. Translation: CASSVVAGGSYNEQFF. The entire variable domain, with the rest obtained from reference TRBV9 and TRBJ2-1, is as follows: DSGVTQTPKHLITATGQRVTLRCSPRSGDLSVYWYQQSLDQGLQFLIQYYNGEERAKGNILERFSAQQFPDLHSELNLSSLELGDSALYFCASSVVAGGSYNEQFFGPGTRLTVL.

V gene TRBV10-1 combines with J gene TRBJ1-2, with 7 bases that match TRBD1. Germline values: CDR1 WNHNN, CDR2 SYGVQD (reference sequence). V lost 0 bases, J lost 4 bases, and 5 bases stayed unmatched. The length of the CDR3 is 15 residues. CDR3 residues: CASSESQGEFYGYTF. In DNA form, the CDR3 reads TGCGCCAGCAGTGAGTCGCAGGGGGAGTTCTATGGCTACACCTTC.

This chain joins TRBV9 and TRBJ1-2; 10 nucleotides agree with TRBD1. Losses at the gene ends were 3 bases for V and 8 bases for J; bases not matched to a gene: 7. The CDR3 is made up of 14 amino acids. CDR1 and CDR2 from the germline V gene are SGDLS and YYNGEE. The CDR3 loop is CASSATTGGWGYTF. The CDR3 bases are TGTGCCAGCAGCGCGACGACAGGGGGCTGGGGCTACACCTTC.

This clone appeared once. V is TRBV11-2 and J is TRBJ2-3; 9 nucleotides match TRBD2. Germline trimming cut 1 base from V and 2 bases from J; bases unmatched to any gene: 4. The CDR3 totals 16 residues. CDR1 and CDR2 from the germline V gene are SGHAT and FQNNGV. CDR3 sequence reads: CASSLGRGGLTDTQYF. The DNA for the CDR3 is TGTGCCAGCAGCTTAGGGCGGGGGGGACTCACAGATACGCAGTATTTT.

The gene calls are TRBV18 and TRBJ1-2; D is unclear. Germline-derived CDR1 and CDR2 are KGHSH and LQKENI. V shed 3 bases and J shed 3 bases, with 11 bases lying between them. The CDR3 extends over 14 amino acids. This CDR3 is CASSPSRTHYGYTF. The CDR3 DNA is TGTGCCAGCTCACCTTCTAGGACCCACTATGGCTACACCTTC.

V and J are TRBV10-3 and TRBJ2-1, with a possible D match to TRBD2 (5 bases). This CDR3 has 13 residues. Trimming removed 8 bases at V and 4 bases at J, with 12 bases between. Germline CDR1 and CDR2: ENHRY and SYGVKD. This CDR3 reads CAIAEDLYNEQFF. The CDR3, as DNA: TGTGCCATCGCGGAGGACTTATACAATGAGCAGTTCTTC.

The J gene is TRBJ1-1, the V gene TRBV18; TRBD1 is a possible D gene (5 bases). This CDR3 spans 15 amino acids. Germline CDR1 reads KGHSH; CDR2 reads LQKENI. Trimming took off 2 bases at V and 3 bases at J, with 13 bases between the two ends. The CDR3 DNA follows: TGTGCCAGCTCACCAAACACCGTGGGGGACACTGAAGCTTTCTTT. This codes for CASSPNTVGDTEAFF.

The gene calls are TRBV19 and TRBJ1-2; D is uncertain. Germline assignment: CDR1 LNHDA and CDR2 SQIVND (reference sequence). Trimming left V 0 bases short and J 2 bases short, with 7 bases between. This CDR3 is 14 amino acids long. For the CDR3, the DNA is TGTGCCAGTAGTATAGACCCGCTAAACTATGGCTACACCTTC. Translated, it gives CASSIDPLNYGYTF.

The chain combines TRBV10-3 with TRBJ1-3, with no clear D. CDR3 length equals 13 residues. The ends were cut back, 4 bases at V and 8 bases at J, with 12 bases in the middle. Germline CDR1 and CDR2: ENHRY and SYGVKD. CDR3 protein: CAISVQESDTIYF. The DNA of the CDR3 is TGTGCCATCAGTGTTCAGGAGTCGGACACCATATATTTT.

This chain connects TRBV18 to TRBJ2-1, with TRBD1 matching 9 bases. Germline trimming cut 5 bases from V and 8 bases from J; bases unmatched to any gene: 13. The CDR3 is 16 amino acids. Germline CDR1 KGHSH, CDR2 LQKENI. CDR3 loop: CASSSGPGQGPYEQFF. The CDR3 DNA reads TGTGCCAGCTCATCGGGACCGGGACAGGGCCCCTATGAGCAGTTCTTC.

CDR3 nucleotides: TGTGCCTGGAAAGGGGGCAGTCAAGAGACCCAGTACTTC. It translates to CAWKGGSQETQYF. The chain has TRBV30 and TRBJ2-5, with 7 bases lining up with TRBD1. Germline loops: CDR1 GTSNPN, CDR2 SVGIG (reference sequence). This CDR3 region has 13 residues. With 4 bases clipped from V and 2 bases from J, the junction kept 4 bases outside the gene matches.

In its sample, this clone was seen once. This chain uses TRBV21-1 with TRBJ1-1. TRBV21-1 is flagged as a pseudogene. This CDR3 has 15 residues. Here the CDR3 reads CASSKESGRHTEAFF. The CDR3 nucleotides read TGTGCCAGCAGCAAAGAATCAGGGAGGCACACTGAAGCTTTCTTT.

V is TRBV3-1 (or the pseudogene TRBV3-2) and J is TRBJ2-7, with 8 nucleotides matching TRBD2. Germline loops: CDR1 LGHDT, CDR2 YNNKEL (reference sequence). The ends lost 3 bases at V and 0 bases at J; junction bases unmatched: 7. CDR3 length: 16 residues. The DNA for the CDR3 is TGTGCCAGCAGCCATACTAGCGGACGGAGCTCCTACGAGCAGTACTTC. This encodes CASSHTSGRSSYEQYF.

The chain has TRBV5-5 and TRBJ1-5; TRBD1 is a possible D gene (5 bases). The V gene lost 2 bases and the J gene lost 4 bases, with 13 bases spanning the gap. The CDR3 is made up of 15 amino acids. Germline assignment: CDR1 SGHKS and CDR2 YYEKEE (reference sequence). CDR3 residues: CASSFQYGGNQPQHF. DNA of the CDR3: TGTGCCAGCAGCTTTCAATATGGGGGGAATCAGCCCCAGCATTTT.

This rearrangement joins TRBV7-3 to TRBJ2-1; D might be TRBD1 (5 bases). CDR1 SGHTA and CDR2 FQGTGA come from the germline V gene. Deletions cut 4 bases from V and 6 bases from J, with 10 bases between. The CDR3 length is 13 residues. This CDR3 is CASSSGHLNEQFF. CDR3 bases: TGTGCCAGCAGCTCCGGACACCTCAATGAGCAGTTCTTC.

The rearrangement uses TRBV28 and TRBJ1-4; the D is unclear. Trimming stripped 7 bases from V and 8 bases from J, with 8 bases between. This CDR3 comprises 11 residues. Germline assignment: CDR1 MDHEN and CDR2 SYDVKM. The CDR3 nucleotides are TGTGCCAGCAACGAAGAGGAAAAACTGTTTTTT. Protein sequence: CASNEEEKLFF.

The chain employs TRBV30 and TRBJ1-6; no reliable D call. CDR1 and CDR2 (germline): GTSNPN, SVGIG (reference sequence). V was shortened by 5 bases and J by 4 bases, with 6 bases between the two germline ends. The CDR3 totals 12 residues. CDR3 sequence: CAWQVYNSPLHF. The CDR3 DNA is TGTGCCTGGCAGGTTTATAATTCACCCCTCCACTTT.